This T cell receptor beta chain emerged from a study of cytomegalovirus exposure and HLA in healthy donors. Notes on the study in general: In vitro confirmation showed a few CMV-associated chains to be CMV antigen specific. Some TCR beta chains (more than 150 of them) were listed as cytomegalovirus-associated. Cytomegalovirus status was reportedly diagnosed by the classifier with high specificity and sensitivity.

With respect to this clone: Its specificity is not known.

The J segment lost 2 bases and the V segment lost 3 bases, leaving 12 bases of the junction unmatched. Germline V gene data show CDR1 as SGHNT and CDR2 as YYREEE (reference sequence). The CDR3 is made up of 17 amino acids. Sequenced by immunoSEQ multiplex PCR; TCRdb stores in-frame clones only, minus some. The data show about 360,000 clones, 70% to 90% seen once. The rearrangement uses TRBV5-4 and TRBJ2-7; 9 positions match TRBD1. The clonotype comes from a young woman in good health and CMV-seronegative. Material for sequencing was PBMCs. DNA of the CDR3: TGTGCCAGCAGCTCCCTAGGGCTCCGGGACAGGGCCTACGAGCAGTACTTC. Amino acids: CASSSLGLRDRAYEQYF.